This T cell receptor beta chain was identified during a study of blood T cells in healthy people across ages. General study results and limits: Diversity figures derived from one million T cells were judged to underestimate the true value. Naive T cell percentage strongly correlated with TCR beta diversity.

A sample-barcoded 5' primer and a J-beta primer mix were used in a second PCR of roughly 7 to 11 cycles. Individual samples furnished no less than 2.5 million CDR3-containing paired-end reads apiece. A single record per CDR3 protein comes from TCRdb applying MiXCR to the 5' RACE reads. The sample includes fewer than 900,000 distinct CDR3 sequences, 45% to 50% of them seen just once. This clonotype came up a few times. Its target is not known. The sequence derives from a woman aged 55-69 years in good health. Sequenced input: blood.

In DNA form, the CDR3 reads TGCAGTGCTAGAAGGATCGGGGACAGGGAGGAGACCCAGTACTTC. As protein: CSARRIGDREETQYF. This chain joins TRBV20-1 and TRBJ2-5; 9 bases map to TRBD1. Germline V lookup: CDR1 DFQATT, CDR2 SNEGSKA (reference sequence). CDR3 length equals 15 residues. V was pared by 2 bases and J by 5 bases, with 9 bases of the junction left unmatched.